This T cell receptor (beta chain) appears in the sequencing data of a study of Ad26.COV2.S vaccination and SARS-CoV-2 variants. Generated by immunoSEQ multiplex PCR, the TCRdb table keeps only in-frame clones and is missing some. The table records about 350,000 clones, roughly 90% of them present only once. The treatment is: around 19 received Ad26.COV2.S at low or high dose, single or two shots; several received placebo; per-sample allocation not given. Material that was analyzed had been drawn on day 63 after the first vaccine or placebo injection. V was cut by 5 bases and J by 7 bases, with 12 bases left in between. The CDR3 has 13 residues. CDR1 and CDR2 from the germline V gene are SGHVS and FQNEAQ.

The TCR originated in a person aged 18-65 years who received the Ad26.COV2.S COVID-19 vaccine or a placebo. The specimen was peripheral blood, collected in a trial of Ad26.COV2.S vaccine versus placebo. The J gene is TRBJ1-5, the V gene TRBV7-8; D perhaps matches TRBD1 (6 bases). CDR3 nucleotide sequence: TGTGCCAGCAGCACCGACAGGTTCCAGCCCCAGCATTTT. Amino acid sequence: CASSTDRFQPQHF.